This T cell receptor (beta chain) appears in the sequencing data of a study of shared clonotypes between healthy human individuals. The germline V gene encodes CDR1 ENHRY and CDR2 SYGVKD. The CDR3 extends over 13 amino acids. Trimming removed 6 bases from V and 2 bases from J, with 9 bases in between. Libraries were prepared by immunoSEQ multiplex PCR; TCRdb keeps only in-frame clonotypes and omits some of them. The sample lists roughly 1.5 million clones, 95% to 99% occurring once. The source material was naive CD4+ T cells sorted from blood. Subset specified: CD45RA+ positively selected. The rearrangement joins TRBV10-3 to TRBJ2-3, with unresolved D. The source of this sequence is a man in his thirties or forties in good health. CDR3 in amino acids: CAIRGRDTDTQYF. DNA of the CDR3: TGTGCCATCAGAGGCAGAGACACAGATACGCAGTATTTT.